This T cell receptor beta chain comes out of a study of T cell responses to AZD1222 COVID-19 vaccine. Repertoires were generated with immunoSEQ multiplex PCR, while TCRdb's copy carries only in-frame clones and drops some. Of about 120,000 clones detected, over 75% appear once; the ten largest clones hold 3.5% to 4.5%. The CDR3 runs 14 residues. Germline-derived CDR1 and CDR2 are LNHDA and SQIVND (reference sequence). Between the trimmed V and J ends, which lost 3 bases and 4 bases, there was a span of 12 bases. Regarding the study as a whole: The study reported that nearly half of spike-specific TCRs target unmutated variant regions. AZD1222 recipients seropositive at baseline numbered only six or seven. White British donors predominated, females outnumbered males, and clonal diversity was possibly underestimated.

On this clone itself: Its target is not known.

The chain couples TRBV19 to TRBJ1-1, with D hard to call. The sequencing used peripheral blood, collected 28 days after the second dose of the MenACWY control vaccine. This TCR came from an adult who received the MenACWY meningococcal vaccine as a control. The CDR3 spells CASSILSVGTEAFF. The CDR3 coding sequence is TGTGCCAGTAGTATCTTGAGCGTGGGCACTGAAGCTTTCTTT.